Below are 5 T cell receptor beta chains sequenced from a single sample in a study of cytomegalovirus exposure and HLA in healthy donors. TCRdb's copy holds only in-frame clones and misses some; the assay was immunoSEQ multiplex PCR. The sample consists of 75,000 to 95,000 clones, roughly 96% of them appearing once. Sequencing was performed on PBMCs. Source of these receptors: a man aged 18 to 29 in good health and CMV-seronegative.

The chain couples TRBV5-1 to TRBJ1-5; perhaps TRBD1 as D (5 bases). The CDR3 has 14 residues. V lost 5 bases, J lost 5 bases, and 14 bases lay in between. Germline CDR1 SGHRS, CDR2 YFSETQ. CDR3 residues: CASRQSGGHQPQHF. The CDR3 nucleotides are TGCGCCAGCAGACAATCCGGGGGTCATCAGCCCCAGCATTTT. Filled out from reference TRBV5-1 and TRBJ1-5, the complete variable domain reads KAGVTQTPRYLIKTRGQQVTLSCSPISGHRSVSWYQQTPGQGLQFLFEYFSETQRNKGNFPGRFSGRQFSNSRSEMNVSTLELGDSALYLCASRQSGGHQPQHFGDGTRLSIL.

This chain uses TRBV5-1 with TRBJ2-1, with D possibly TRBD2 on 5 matching bases. Trimming stripped 1 base from V and 3 bases from J, with 11 bases between. Germline V gene lookup returns CDR1 SGHRS and CDR2 YFSETQ. This CDR3 is 15 amino acids long. CDR3 loop: CASSLNGNDYNEQFF. For the CDR3, the DNA is TGCGCCAGCAGCTTGAACGGGAATGACTACAATGAGCAGTTCTTC.

J is TRBJ1-1 and V is TRBV20-1; D remains ambiguous. Germline CDR1 and CDR2: DFQATT and SNEGSKA (reference sequence). The CDR3 sequence is 11 residues long. The V end lost 6 bases, the J end lost 3 bases, and 8 bases lay between the germline ends. The CDR3 DNA is TGCAGTGCCCGCGTTGACACTGAAGCTTTCTTT. It yields the protein CSARVDTEAFF.

This clone was seen once. The chain couples TRBV10-2 to TRBJ1-2, with a tentative D call TRBD1 (5 bases). The CDR3 length is 14 residues. Trimming removed 0 bases from V and 4 bases from J, with 9 bases in between. Germline V gene lookup returns CDR1 WSHSY and CDR2 SAAADI. CDR3 residues: CASSESGGAYGYTF. In DNA form, the CDR3 reads TGCGCCAGCAGTGAGTCGGGTGGGGCCTATGGCTACACCTTC.

The rearrangement links TRBV6-1 to TRBJ2-7; possibly TRBD2 for D (5 bases). The V end lost 4 bases, the J end lost 0 bases, and 7 bases lay between the germline ends. This CDR3 is 13 amino acids long. Germline CDR1 reads MNHNS; CDR2 reads SASEGT. CDR3: CASSGGPSYEQYF. DNA for the CDR3: TGTGCCAGCAGTGGCGGGCCCTCCTACGAGCAGTACTTC.